This TCR beta chain was captured by sequencing in a study of blood T cell repertoires in COVID-19. The germline V and J ends were trimmed by 1 base and 6 bases, with 15 bases remaining between them. This CDR3 is built from 16 residues. Germline-derived CDR1 and CDR2 are SGHTA and FQGNSA. Clones were read by immunoSEQ multiplex PCR, and TCRdb kept only the in-frame ones, dropping some. Counted here are approximately 230,000 clones, 88% occurring once; the ten biggest clones make up approximately 2%. V is TRBV7-2 and J is TRBJ2-2, with D tentatively TRBD1 (5 bases). This clonotype originated in a middle-aged woman who had recovered from COVID-19. Material: peripheral blood. The CDR3 loop reads CASSLVAGKYAGELFF. The CDR3 nucleotides read TGTGCCAGCAGCTTAGTTGCAGGGAAATACGCCGGGGAGCTGTTTTTT.